This T cell receptor (beta chain) is from a study of Tregs in tolerant kidney transplant recipients. Overall study results and limits: The most relevant donor-specific Treg TCRbeta repertoire apparently came from expansion with activated donor B cells. Tolerant patients' donor-specific Tregs expanded beyond overall Tregs, suggesting antigen-driven growth.

FACS sorting followed a roughly six-day coculture of CFSE-labeled recipient PBMCs with irradiated graft donor PBMCs. CDR1 and CDR2 (germline): LGHNA, YNFKEQ. The CDR3 extends over 14 amino acids. Remarks on this clone: The antigen is undetermined. The junction differs from germline at one of its ends, possibly a read error. The read ends 3 residues early relative to the CDR3; the germline J gene fills the gap.

Clones were sequenced by immunoSEQ multiplex PCR, and TCRdb holds only the in-frame ones, with some missing. In all, the sample yields 2,600 or so clones. This sequence originates from a human patient who received a combined kidney and bone marrow transplant. The chain employs TRBV4-2 and TRBJ2-5; 8 nucleotides match TRBD1. The material was CD8+ T cells from blood cultured with allogeneic cells, obtained before the transplant. The CDR3 spells CASSQDRGGETQYF. Incomplete CDR3 DNA: TGCGCCAGCAGCCAAGACAGGGGTGGAGAGACC.